This T cell receptor (beta chain) comes out of a study of blood T cells in healthy people across ages. Study-level background: About one barcoded beta molecule was captured per two T cells (by template switching).

Alongside a J-beta primer mix, a sample-barcoded 5' primer served in a second PCR lasting 7 to 11 cycles. A single record per CDR3 protein comes from TCRdb applying MiXCR to the 5' RACE reads. The sample has more than 650,000 distinct CDR3 sequences, 53% seen once; the top ten hold roughly two fifths. The CDR3 totals 16 residues. Per germline, CDR1 SQVTM and CDR2 ANQGSEA. The germline V and J ends were trimmed by 6 bases and 3 bases, with 18 bases remaining between them. The specimen was blood. This clonotype was obtained from an elderly man in good health. V gene TRBV29-1 combines with J gene TRBJ2-6, with no clear D. The CDR3 region has the DNA TGCAGCGTCGGTAAGACACGGAGAGGTGGGGCCAACGTCCTGACTTTC. Its translation: CSVGKTRRGGANVLTF.